These T cell receptor beta chains were read from a single sample in a study of T cell responses to AZD1222 COVID-19 vaccine. Method: immunoSEQ multiplex PCR; TCRdb's copy keeps in-frame clones and lacks some. Altogether under 150,000 clones are present, approximately 88% being singletons, with the ten largest covering around 20%. Here the sequenced sample was peripheral blood, taken on day 0 of MenACWY control vaccination. The receptors here all came from an adult in good health. Each CDR3 is given without its conserved first and last residue.

j_call,v_call,cdr3_aa
TRBJ2-3,TRBV3-1/TRBV3-2,ASSHIPGTSLDTQY
TRBJ1-5,TRBV28,ATIREGGNQPQH
TRBJ1-4,TRBV5-1,ASSFSQAEEKLF
TRBJ2-7,TRBV7-2,ASSLASSYEQY
TRBJ1-1,TRBV10-3,ATQGGAEAF
TRBJ2-6,TRBV28,ASSLEITPGANVLT
TRBJ2-7,TRBV7-9,ASSLGGGISEQY
TRBJ2-4,TRBV28,ASSSPLAAGSVPVDIQY
TRBJ2-2,TRBV19,ATSGDSNTGELF
TRBJ2-3,TRBV7-6,ASSLDDTGLNTQY
TRBJ2-1,TRBV28,ASSSGQPGNNEQF
TRBJ1-2,TRBV5-6,ASSWVTARWYGYT
TRBJ1-3,TRBV28,ASATMRGQGGRNTIY
TRBJ2-5,TRBV6-1,ASSELTGHLQETQY
TRBJ1-6,TRBV27,ASSSPGQGGSPLH
TRBJ1-5,TRBV19,ASSTDRGSNQPQH
TRBJ2-3,TRBV7-3,ASSSGGSADTQY
TRBJ1-5,TRBV10-2,ASAEGQSNQPQH
TRBJ1-1,TRBV29-1,SVEEKGRDAF
TRBJ2-7,TRBV24-1,ATGDSGSSYEQY
TRBJ2-2,TRBV6-5,ASSSREYTGELF
TRBJ1-5,TRBV5-5,ASSLSGTRNQPQH
TRBJ2-1,TRBV28,ASSKDRALYNEQF
TRBJ1-4,TRBV27,ASSFEGAGEKLF
TRBJ2-2,TRBV4-1,ASSQDPRLAGNTGELF
TRBJ1-2,TRBV3-1/TRBV3-2,ASSHRGANYGYT
TRBJ1-4,TRBV4-1,ASSLLGEKLF
TRBJ2-7,TRBV29-1,SVSFGLGVVYEQY
TRBJ2-3,TRBV2,ASTGTGTDTQY
TRBJ2-2,TRBV10-3,AISPDRGRIGGTGELF
TRBJ2-1,TRBV27,ASKLYNEQF
TRBJ2-3,TRBV6-5,ASSYSLEGAGDTQY
TRBJ1-5,TRBV18,ASSDNLSGSNQPQH
TRBJ1-1,TRBV18,ASSRDPREGAF
TRBJ2-5,TRBV27,ASSYRSRPLETQY
TRBJ2-7,TRBV9,ASSATSVGYEQY
TRBJ2-5,TRBV10-3,AISELGGETQY
TRBJ1-1,TRBV9,ASSVGGSRSAF
TRBJ2-7,TRBV4-1,ASSQHWRESYEQY
TRBJ2-7,TRBV3-1/TRBV3-2,ASSPTLAGYEQY